Described below is a single T cell receptor beta chain sequence and its context. This clonotype occurred many times. The specificity of this receptor is unknown. No per-base quality is available; no much larger clone lies one base away. This sample is drawn from a study of T-cell memory formation after mild COVID-19 (dated by TCRdb to the early 2020s). The study in broad terms: Most TCR sequence clusters were specific to one of the two donors. Longitudinal TCRalpha and TCRbeta repertoire sequencing tracked T-cell clones expanding and contracting after mild COVID-19 in a couple of donors. The cohort comprised two young, previously healthy adult volunteers, one female and one male. General findings and caveats noted by the study authors: Some responding clones were found in pre-infection memory, which suggests that pre-existing cross-reactive memory T cells took part in the SARS-CoV-2 response. Only two mild cases were covered by the study, and larger cohorts that include severe cases with pre-infection samples were considered necessary. Clones contracting from day 15 to 85 had balanced CD4/CD8 phenotypes, while a second wave expanding from day 15 to 37 was biased towards CD4+. Whether the second-wave clones peaking on day 37 were SARS-CoV-2 specific was not confirmed. Contracting CD4+ clones were found mainly in CM and EM memory subsets, while CD8+ clones were enriched in EMRA.

V is cut by 7 bases and J by 4 bases, and the space between the germline ends is 14 bases. The CDR3 runs 14 residues from the cysteine to the phenylalanine. The CDR3 DNA has 42 bases and is translated from base 1. Ficoll-Paque density gradient centrifugation was the method used to isolate PBMCs. The listed sequencing device is Illumina NovaSeq 6000. TCRalpha and TCRbeta cDNA libraries were constructed by 5'RACE with constant-segment primers, with sample barcodes and unique molecular identifiers being introduced. RNA was extracted from every sample with Trizol reagent. Amplification of the libraries took two PCR steps, and the second step added a second sample barcode plus Illumina TruSeq adapters. Sequencing of libraries was performed on an Illumina NovaSeq with 2 x 150 bp paired-end reads. As for the authors' bioinformatics: With migec v1.2.7, reads were demultiplexed and then collapsed into UMI-guided consensus sequences. Using mixcr v2.1.11, UMI consensuses were aligned to TRA and TRB V and J templates and then assembled into clonotypes. Expanded or contracted clonotypes were those called significant by both edgeR and NoisET, with noise models trained on biological replicates. For edgeR calls, the thresholds were a false discovery rate-adjusted p below 0.01 and a log2 fold-change of 1. As an exploratory analysis of dynamics, PCA with hierarchical clustering was applied to max-normalized trajectories of the 1000 most abundant clonotypes. Separately sequenced CD4+ and CD8+ repertoires were used to assign the CD4 or CD8 phenotype of responding clones. TCRdb's own reprocessing of the public reads used fastp at Q25 and MiXCR and kept productive beta chains. CDR3 protein sequences are deduplicated, and each keeps its most common genes and DNA. The V and J calls here are based on TCRdb, not the publication. Within this sample are 430,000 or so distinct CDR3 sequences, with roughly 23% of them counted one time only. The top ten constitute about 12% of the sample.

The TCR comes from an adult woman who had mild COVID-19 (a few samples of this study predate the infection). The sample titles of this study are shuffled in the database, so cell type and time point are left out; the donor was told from shared clones. Sequencing was carried out using PBMCs or a T cell subset sorted from them (not recorded which). Recombination linked TRBV12-3 or TRBV12-4 to TRBJ2-1; no confident D gene assignment can be made. The DNA sequence follows: TGTGCCAGCACTTCCAATAACTGGTACAATGAGCAGTTCTTC. This codes for CASTSNNWYNEQFF.